This TCR beta chain was identified in a study of vaccination and CD4 T cells after COVID-19. Sequencing of DNA taken from cultured CD4+ T cells relied on the Oncomine TCR Beta short-read assay. The authors extracted genomic DNA from cultured CD4+ T cells. MiXCR was run by TCRdb on the PCR reads, yielding one entry per CDR3 protein. The data contain around 14,000 distinct CDR3 sequences, 53% of them singletons. This clonotype was counted a single time. No antigen is known for it. Treatment in this sample: roughly 11-day PBMC culture with coronavirus spike peptide pools or control peptides (ViraFEST assay). Peptide pool stimulation in ViraFEST expanded antigen-specific T cells, whose TCRs were then sequenced. The material sequenced was CD4+ T cells from blood, cultured in vitro. The source of this sequence is a human donor who had recovered from COVID-19.

CDR3 residues: CASSHPQNTEAFF. The CDR3 region has the DNA TGTGCCAGCAGCCATCCCCAGAACACTGAAGCTTTCTTT. V is TRBV12-3 or TRBV12-4 and J is TRBJ1-1; D is ambiguous. The CDR3 is 13 residues long. V lost 6 bases and J lost 1, with 9 bases in between.